The clone carrying this T cell receptor beta chain appeared once. A read error may be the cause here, since a much bigger clone is one base away. In the original analysis: Cell counts per sample came from amplifying reference gene primers. Measured with immunoSEQ multiplex PCR; TCRdb has only the in-frame clones, and not every one. The DNA gave D and trimming, while V, J and clone size come from that table. The sample has approximately 230,000 clones, 80% to 90% seen once. The sample comes from a study of blood T cell repertoires in COVID-19. Study in general: Sites across the United States, Italy and Spain contributed samples from acute and convalescent COVID-19.

The germline CDR1 and CDR2 sequences are SGHVS and FQNEAQ. The CDR3 has 13 amino acids. The V and J ends lost 0 bases and 1 base respectively, with 3 bases between them. Enrollees, 18 to 89 years old, lived in about two dozen US areas. Cohort 3 donors were reported recovered after two negative PCRs, clearance, or symptom resolution. Sequenced: PBMCs or T cells enriched from blood (not recorded which). This chain connects TRBV7-8 to TRBJ1-1; no clear D gene. The receptor was isolated from a man aged 18 to 35 who had recovered from COVID-19. The CDR3 loop reads CASSLARNTEAFF. Written as DNA, the CDR3 is TGTGCCAGCAGCTTAGCCAGGAACACTGAAGCTTTCTTT.